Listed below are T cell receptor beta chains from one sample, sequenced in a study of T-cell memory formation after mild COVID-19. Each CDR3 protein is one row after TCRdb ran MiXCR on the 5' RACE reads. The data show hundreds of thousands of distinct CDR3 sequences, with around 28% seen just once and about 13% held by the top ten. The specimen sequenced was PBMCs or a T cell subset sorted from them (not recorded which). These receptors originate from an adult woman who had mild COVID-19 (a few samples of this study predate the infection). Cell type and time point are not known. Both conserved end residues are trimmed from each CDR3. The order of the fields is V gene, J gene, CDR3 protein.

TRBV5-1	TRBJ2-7	ASSLTGTAPYEQY
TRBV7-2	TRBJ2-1	ASSSVPQSNEQF
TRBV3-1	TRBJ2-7	ASSQDRGPGQGSYEQY
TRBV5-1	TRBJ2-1	ASTGGDSYNEQF
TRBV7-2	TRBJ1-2	ASSPAGAGGYT
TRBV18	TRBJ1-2	ASSRTGATNYGYT
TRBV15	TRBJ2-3	ATSREPLSFMDTQY
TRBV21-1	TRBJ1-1	ASSNSTATSLEAF
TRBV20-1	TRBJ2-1	SARVPRGARNEQF
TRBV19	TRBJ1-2	ASSIDGTWGYT
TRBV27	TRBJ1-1	ASRNDRLNTEAF
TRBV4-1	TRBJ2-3	ASSQRLAGGLGTDTQY
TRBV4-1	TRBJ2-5	ASSQVGQSQETQY
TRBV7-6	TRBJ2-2	ASSPRPRAGDPGELF
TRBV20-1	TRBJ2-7	SARDPTRPLEQY
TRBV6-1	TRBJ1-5	ASSEGQNQPQH
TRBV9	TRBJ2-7	ASSASGTSGYEQY
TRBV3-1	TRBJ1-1	ASSQGGGRLAEAF
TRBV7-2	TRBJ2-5	ASSLVGTAYGETQY
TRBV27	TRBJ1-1	ASSSWGMNTEAF
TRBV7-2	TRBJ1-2	ASSFGGVSYGYT
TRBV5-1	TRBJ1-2	ASRQGAGANYGYT
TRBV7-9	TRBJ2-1	ASSMGGDRGTYNEQF
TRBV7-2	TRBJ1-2	ASSARQGRITGYT
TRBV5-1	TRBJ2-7	ASSSDKLAGEEY
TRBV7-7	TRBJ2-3	ASSLATSGRTDTQY
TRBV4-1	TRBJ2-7	ASSQVGLANYEQY
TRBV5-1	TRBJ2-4	ASSWGQGVGIQY
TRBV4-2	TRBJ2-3	ASSQDGDRTDTQY
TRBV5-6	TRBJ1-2	ASSSQGALGYT
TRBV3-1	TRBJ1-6	ASSPGHRSPLH
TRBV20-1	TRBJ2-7	SASPTSRGSYEQY
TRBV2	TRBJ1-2	AEQGAYGYT
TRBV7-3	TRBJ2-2	ASSDGYTGELF
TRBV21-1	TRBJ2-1	ASSPGTSATSSYNEQF
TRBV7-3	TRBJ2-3	ASSLESPGTQY
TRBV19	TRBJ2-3	ASSIGRIRADTQY
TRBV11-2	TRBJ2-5	ASSFGGIGETQY
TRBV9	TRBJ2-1	ASSPHWGNEQF
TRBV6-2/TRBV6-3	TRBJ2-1	ASSREASHEQF
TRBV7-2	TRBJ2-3	ASSRWAAWSTDTQY
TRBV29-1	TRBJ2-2	SVETVNTGELF
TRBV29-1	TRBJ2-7	SVEDKGRASYEQY
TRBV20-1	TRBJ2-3	SAKTYFRLAGGEMGTDTQY
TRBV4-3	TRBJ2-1	ASSRQGLALNNEQF
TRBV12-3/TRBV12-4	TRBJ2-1	ASRPLEPYNEQF
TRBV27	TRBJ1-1	ASSSLQINTEAF
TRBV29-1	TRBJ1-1	SVGTGGTEAF
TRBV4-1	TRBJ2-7	ASSPRQATSGGSSYEQY
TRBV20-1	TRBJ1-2	SAPDRMSLGGYT
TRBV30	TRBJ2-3	AWTYITDTQY
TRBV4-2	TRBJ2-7	ASSHGGRGTYEQY
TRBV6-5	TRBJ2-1	ASSYWGSGADNEQF
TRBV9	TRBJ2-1	ASSLGGGYEQF
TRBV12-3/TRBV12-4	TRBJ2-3	ASNSGSRTDTQY
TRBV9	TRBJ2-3	ASSVGPADTQY
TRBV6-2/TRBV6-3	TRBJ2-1	ASSWGPNHSYNEQF
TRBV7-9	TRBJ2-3	ASSSVTGTDTQY
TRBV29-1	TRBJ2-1	SVSGYNEQF
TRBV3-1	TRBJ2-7	ASSQSPGVYEQY